The entry below describes one T cell receptor (beta chain). The data are from a study of blood T cells in healthy people across ages. Alongside a J-beta primer mix, a sample-barcoded 5' primer served in a second PCR lasting roughly 6 to 12 cycles. Every cDNA molecule bore a tag from a template-switch adaptor containing 12 random nucleotides. Using its own MiXCR run on the 5' RACE reads, TCRdb lists one record per CDR3 protein. This sample has some 1 million distinct CDR3 sequences, with 40% to 55% found just once. About 10 milliliters of peripheral blood were drawn from each donor. CDR3 length equals 14 residues. Germline assignment: CDR1 DFQATT and CDR2 SNEGSKA (reference sequence). Trimming cost V 3 bases and J 0 bases, with 12 bases left between them.

The V gene is TRBV20-1, the J gene TRBJ2-7; possibly TRBD1 or TRBD2 for D (5 bases each). Material: blood. The receptor was isolated from a woman aged 60-75 years in good health. Here the CDR3 reads CSARAAGSSYEQYF. DNA of the CDR3: TGCAGTGCTAGGGCGGCAGGGAGCTCCTACGAGCAGTACTTC.